This TCR beta chain derives from a study of vaccination and CD4 T cells after COVID-19. Study context: Convalescent patients gave post-COVID blood a median about 100 days post-diagnosis, range 35 to 161.

Trimming pared 2 bases from V and 5 bases from J, leaving 12 bases between. The CDR3 sequence is 14 residues long. Germline CDR1 is LNHDA and CDR2 is SQIVND (reference sequence). TCRdb re-called the PCR reads with MiXCR, one entry per CDR3 protein. This table holds tens of thousands of distinct CDR3 sequences, 51% found once. Study conclusions and caveats: Convalescent patients had 304 of 307 vaccine-specific clones showing spike mono-reactivity. Relatively few convalescent patients were studied; early post-infection timepoints were not included.

In the case of this clonotype: What it binds is not known.

Patients returned positive PCR results between March and December 2020, earlier than US Alpha, Beta and Delta variants. The receptor was isolated from a human donor who had recovered from COVID-19. This specimen consisted of CD4+ T cells from blood, obtained before SARS-CoV-2 vaccination. V gene TRBV19 combines with J gene TRBJ1-1, with a tentative D call TRBD1 (5 bases). CDR3 amino acids: CASSIIMGETEAFF. CDR3 bases: TGTGCCAGTAGTATAATAATGGGGGAAACTGAAGCTTTCTTT.